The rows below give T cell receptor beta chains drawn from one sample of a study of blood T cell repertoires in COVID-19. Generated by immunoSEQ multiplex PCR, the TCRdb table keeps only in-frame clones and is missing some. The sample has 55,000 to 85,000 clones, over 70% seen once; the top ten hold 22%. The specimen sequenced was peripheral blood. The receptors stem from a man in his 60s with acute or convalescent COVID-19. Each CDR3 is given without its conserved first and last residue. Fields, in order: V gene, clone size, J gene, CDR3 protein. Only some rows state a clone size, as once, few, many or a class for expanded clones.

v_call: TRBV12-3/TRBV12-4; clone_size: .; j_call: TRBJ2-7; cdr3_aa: ASKGQVTYEQY
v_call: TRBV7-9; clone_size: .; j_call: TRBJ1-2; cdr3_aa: ASSLGTANYGYT
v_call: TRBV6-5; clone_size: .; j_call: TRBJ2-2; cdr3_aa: ASSKTSGAPGELF
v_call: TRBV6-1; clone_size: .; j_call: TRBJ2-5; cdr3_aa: ASRERSGSGAGETQY
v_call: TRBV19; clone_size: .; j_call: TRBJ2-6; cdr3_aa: ASSIQSGANVLT
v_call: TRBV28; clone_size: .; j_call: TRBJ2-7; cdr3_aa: ASSLWGGQGINEQY
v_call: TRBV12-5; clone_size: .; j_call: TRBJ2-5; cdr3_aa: ASGPGLQETQY
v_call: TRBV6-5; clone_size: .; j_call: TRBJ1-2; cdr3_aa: ASTREGRANYGYT
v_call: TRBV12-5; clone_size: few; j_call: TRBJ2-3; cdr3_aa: ASGLVLDGSATADTQY
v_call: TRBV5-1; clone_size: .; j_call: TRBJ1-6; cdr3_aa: ASSFRDQGSPLH
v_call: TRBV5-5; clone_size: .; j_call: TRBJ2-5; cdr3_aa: ASNRPGQAQY
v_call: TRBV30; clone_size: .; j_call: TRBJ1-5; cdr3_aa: AWSEKKRGSNQPQH
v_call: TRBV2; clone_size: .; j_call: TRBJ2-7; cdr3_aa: ASRGLYEQY
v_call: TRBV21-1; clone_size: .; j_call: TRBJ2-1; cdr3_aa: ASSKKGGVFYNEQF
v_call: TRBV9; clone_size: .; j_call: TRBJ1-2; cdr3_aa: ASSPTPQGVKGYT
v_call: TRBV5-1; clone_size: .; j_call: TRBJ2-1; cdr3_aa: ASSFAGLVSEQF
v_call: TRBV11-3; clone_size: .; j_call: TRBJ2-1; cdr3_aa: ASSLEGRGDNEQF
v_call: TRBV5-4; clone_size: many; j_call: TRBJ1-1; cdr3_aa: ASSLDLEGDTEAF
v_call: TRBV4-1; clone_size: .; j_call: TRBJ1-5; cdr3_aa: ASSQGLQGDHQPQH
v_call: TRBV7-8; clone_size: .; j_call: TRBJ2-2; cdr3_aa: ASSSWGGDRELF
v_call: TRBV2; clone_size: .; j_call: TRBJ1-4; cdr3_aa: ASSVPGQWEKLF
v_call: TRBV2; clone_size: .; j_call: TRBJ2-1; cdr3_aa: ASSEAPARDPYNEQF
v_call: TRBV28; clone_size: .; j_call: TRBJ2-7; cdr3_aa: ASRQQEQGLLEQY
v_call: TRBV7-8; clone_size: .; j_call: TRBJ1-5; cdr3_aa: ASSSGTGRDQPQH
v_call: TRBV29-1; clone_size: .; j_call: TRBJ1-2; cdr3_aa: SVGPGTGDGYT
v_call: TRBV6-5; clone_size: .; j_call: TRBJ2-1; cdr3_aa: ASTIGTSGGIEQF
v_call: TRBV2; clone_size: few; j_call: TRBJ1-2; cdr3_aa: ASSEKAGRRDGYT
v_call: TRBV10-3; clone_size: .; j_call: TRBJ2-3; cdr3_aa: AITTGVTDTQY
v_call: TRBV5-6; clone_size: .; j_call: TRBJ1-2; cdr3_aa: ASTPSRSDYGYT
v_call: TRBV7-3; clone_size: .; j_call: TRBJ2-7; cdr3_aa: TSSLSASGRTLSYEQY
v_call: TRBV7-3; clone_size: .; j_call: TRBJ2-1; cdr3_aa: ASSLLGAHNEQF
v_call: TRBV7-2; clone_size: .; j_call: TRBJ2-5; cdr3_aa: ASSPGTFPETQY
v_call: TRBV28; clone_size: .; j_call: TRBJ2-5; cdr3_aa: ASSPPGSALQETQY
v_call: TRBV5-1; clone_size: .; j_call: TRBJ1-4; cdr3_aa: ASAQSQGTNEKLF
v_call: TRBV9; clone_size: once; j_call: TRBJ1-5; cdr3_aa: ASSLSGFSNQPQH
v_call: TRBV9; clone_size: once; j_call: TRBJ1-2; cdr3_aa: ASSAPGTGENYGYT
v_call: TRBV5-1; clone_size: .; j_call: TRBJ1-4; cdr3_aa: ASSTSTGGREKLF
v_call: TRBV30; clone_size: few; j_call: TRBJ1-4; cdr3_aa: ACSGEEDEKLF
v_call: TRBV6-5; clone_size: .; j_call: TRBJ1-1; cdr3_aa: ASRTSSDLEAF
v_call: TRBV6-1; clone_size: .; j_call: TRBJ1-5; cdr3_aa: ASSEFRDQPQH